The table lists the clone carrying this T cell receptor beta chain with a few counts. This entry belongs to a study of response to subunit inactivated influenza vaccine. TCRdb itself ran the RT-PCR reads through MiXCR, one entry per CDR3 protein. Among fewer than 600,000 distinct CDR3 sequences listed, approximately 7.7% were seen once. The CDR3 is 15 residues long. Looked up from germline, CDR1 is ENHRY and CDR2 is SYGVKD. Between the trimmed V and J ends, which lost 6 bases and 4 bases, there was a span of 15 bases. The chain links TRBV10-3 to TRBJ2-2, with D unresolved. Here the sequenced sample was PBMCs from blood, taken about 23 months after vaccination. The receptor was isolated from a man aged 50 to 69 who received an inactivated influenza vaccine. CDR3 amino acids: CAISAQKPGTGELFF. The CDR3 DNA reads as TGTGCCATCAGCGCACAGAAGCCGGGCACCGGGGAGCTGTTTTTT.